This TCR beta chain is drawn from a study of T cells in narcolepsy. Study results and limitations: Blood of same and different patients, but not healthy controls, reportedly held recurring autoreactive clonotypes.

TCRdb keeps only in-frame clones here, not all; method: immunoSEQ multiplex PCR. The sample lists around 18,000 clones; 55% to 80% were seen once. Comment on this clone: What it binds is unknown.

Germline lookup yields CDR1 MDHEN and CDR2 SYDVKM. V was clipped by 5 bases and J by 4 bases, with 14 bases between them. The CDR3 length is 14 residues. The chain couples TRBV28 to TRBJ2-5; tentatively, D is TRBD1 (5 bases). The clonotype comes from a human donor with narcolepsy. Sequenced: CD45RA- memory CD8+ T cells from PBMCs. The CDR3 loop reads CASSTFAGLETQYF. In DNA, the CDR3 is TGTGCCAGCAGTACGTTTGCAGGGTTAGAGACCCAGTACTTC.